This T cell receptor (beta chain) was observed in a study of T cell responses to AZD1222 COVID-19 vaccine. Investigators merged groups given second doses at roughly 4 or roughly 12 weeks. Study outcomes and limitations: Just a handful of people given AZD1222 tested seropositive at baseline.

Concerning this clone itself: Antigen: not known.

Method: immunoSEQ multiplex PCR; TCRdb's copy keeps in-frame clones and lacks some. The sample has approximately 180,000 clones; 85% to 90% are singletons. The specimen was peripheral blood, collected 28 days after the second AZD1222 dose. The receptor was derived from an adult who received the AZD1222 COVID-19 vaccine.

DNA of the CDR3: TGTGCCAGCAGTGAACCCGGGACTAGCAATGGTGAGCAGTTCTTC. This gives the protein CASSEPGTSNGEQFF. The gene calls are TRBV6-1 and TRBJ2-1, with 9 bases matching TRBD2. J gave up 9 bases and V 2 bases, and 8 bases lay outside the gene matches. This CDR3 has 15 residues. Germline V gives CDR1 MNHNS, CDR2 SASEGT.